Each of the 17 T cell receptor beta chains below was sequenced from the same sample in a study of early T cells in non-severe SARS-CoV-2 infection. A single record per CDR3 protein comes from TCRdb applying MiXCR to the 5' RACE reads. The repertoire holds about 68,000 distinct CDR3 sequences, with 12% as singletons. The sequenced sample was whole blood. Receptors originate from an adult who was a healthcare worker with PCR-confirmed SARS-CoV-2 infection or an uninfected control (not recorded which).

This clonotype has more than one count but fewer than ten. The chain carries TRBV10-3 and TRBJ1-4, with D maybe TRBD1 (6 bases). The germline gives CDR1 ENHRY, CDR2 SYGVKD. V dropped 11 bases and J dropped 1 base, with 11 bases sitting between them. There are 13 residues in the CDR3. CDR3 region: CASRTETNEKLFF. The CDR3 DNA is TGTGCCTCGAGGACAGAAACTAATGAAAAACTGTTTTTT.

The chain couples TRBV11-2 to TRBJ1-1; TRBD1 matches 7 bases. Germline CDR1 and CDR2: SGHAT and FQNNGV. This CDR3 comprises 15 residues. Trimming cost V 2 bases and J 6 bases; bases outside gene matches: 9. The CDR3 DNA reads TGTGCCAGCAGCTTAAGAGTGCAGGGGGTCGCTGAAGCTTTCTTT. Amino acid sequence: CASSLRVQGVAEAFF.

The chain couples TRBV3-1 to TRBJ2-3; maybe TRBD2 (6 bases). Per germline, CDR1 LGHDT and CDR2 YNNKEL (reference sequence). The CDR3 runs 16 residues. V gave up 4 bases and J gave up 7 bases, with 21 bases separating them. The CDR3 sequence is CASSLGTAGGLNTQYF. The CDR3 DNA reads TGTGCCAGCAGCCTTGGGACTGCCGGGGGTCTAAATACGCAGTATTTT.

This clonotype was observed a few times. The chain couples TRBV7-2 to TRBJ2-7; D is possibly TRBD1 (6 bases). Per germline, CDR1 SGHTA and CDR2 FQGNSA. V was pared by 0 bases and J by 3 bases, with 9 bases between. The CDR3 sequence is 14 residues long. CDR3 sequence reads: CASSLAGQSYEQYF. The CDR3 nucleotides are TGTGCCAGCAGCTTAGCTGGACAGAGCTACGAGCAGTACTTC.

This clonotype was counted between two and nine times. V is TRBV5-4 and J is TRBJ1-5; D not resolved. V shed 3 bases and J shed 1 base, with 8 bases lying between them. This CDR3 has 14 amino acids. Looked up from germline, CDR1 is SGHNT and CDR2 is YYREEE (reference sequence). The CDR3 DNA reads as TGTGCCAGCAGCTCCCTCGGAAGCAATCAGCCCCAGCATTTT. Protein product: CASSSLGSNQPQHF.

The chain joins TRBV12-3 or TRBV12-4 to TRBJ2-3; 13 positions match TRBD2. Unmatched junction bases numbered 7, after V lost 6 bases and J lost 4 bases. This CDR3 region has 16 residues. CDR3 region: CASSLGGLAGSDTQYF. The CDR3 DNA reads TGTGCCAGCAGCCTTGGGGGACTAGCGGGATCAGATACGCAGTATTTT.

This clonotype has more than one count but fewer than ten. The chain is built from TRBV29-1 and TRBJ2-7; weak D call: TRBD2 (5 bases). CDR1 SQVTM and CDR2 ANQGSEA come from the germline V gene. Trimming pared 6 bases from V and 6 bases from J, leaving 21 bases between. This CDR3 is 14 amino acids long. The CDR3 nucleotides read TGCAGCGTCCCCGAGGGCGTAGGATCGGGCGAGCAGTACTTC. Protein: CSVPEGVGSGEQYF.

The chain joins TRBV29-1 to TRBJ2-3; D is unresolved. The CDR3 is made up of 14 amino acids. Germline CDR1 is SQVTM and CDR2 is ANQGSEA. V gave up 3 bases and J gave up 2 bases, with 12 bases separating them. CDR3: CSVDLYRNTDTQYF. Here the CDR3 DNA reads TGCAGCGTTGATTTGTACAGAAACACAGATACGCAGTATTTT.

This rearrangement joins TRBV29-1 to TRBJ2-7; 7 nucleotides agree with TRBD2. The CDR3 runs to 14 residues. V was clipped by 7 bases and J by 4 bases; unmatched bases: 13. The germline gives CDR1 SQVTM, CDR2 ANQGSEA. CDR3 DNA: TGCAGCGCGAGCGGGGCCAGAGGGAATTACGAGCAGTACTTC. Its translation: CSASGARGNYEQYF.

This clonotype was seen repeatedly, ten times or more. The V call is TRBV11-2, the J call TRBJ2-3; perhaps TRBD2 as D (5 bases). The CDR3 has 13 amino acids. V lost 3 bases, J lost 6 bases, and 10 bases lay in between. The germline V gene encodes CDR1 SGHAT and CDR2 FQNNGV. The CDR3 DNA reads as TGTGCCAGCAGCTTCCGGGGTCAGGATACGCAGTATTTT. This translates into CASSFRGQDTQYF. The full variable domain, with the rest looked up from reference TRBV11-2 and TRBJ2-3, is EAGVAQSPRYKIIEKRQSVAFWCNPISGHATLYWYQQILGQGPKLLIQFQNNGVVDDSQLPKDRFSAERLKGVDSTLKIQPAKLEDSAVYLCASSFRGQDTQYFGPGTRLTVL.

The chain's CDR3 is CASSSRGDSYNEQFF. The CDR3, as DNA: TGCGCCAGCAGCTCGCGGGGGGACTCCTACAATGAGCAGTTCTTC. The genes are TRBV5-1 and TRBJ2-1, with 8 bases lining up with TRBD2. The CDR3 has 15 amino acids. CDR1 SGHRS and CDR2 YFSETQ come from the germline V gene. The V gene end was trimmed by 3 bases and the J gene end by 0 bases; junction bases not matched to a gene: 2.

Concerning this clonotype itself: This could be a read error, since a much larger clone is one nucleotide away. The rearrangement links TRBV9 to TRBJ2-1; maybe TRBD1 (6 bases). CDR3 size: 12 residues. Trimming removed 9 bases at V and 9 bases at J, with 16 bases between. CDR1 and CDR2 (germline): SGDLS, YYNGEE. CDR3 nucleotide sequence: TGTGCCACCGCAGGGGATGGAGGTGAGCAGTTCTTC. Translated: CATAGDGGEQFF. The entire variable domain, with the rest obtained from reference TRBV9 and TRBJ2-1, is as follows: DSGVTQTPKHLITATGQRVTLRCSPRSGDLSVYWYQQSLDQGLQFLIQYYNGEERAKGNILERFSAQQFPDLHSELNLSSLELGDSALYFCATAGDGGEQFFGPGTRLTVL.

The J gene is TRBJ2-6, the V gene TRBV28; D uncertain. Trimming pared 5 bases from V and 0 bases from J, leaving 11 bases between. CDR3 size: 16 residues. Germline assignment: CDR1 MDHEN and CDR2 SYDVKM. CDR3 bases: TGTGCCAGCAGTCCCTACGGACCCTCTGGGGCCAACGTCCTGACTTTC. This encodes CASSPYGPSGANVLTF.

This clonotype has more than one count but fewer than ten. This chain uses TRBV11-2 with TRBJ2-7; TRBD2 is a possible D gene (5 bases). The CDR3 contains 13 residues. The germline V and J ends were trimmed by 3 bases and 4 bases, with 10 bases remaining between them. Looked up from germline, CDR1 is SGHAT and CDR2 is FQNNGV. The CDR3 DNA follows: TGTGCCAGCAGCTTGTGGGCGGGTTACGAGCAGTACTTC. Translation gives CASSLWAGYEQYF.

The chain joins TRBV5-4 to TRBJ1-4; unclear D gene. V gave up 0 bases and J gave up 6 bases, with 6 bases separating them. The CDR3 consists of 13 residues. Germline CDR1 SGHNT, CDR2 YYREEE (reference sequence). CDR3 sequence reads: CASSLGSDEKLFF. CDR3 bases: TGTGCCAGCAGCTTGGGATCTGATGAAAAACTGTTTTTT.

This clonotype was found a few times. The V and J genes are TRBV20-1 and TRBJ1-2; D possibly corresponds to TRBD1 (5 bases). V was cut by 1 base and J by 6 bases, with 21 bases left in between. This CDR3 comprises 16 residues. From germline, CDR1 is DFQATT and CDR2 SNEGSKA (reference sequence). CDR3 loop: CSARVLAGQGSNGYTF. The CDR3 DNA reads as TGCAGTGCTAGAGTTCTGGCGGGGCAGGGCAGTAATGGCTACACCTTC.

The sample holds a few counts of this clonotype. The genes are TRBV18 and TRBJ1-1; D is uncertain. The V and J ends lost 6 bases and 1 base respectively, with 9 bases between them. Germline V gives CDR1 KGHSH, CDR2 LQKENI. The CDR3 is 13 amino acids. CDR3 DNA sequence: TGTGCCAGCTCCCCCCTATCGAACACTGAAGCTTTCTTT. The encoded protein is CASSPLSNTEAFF.